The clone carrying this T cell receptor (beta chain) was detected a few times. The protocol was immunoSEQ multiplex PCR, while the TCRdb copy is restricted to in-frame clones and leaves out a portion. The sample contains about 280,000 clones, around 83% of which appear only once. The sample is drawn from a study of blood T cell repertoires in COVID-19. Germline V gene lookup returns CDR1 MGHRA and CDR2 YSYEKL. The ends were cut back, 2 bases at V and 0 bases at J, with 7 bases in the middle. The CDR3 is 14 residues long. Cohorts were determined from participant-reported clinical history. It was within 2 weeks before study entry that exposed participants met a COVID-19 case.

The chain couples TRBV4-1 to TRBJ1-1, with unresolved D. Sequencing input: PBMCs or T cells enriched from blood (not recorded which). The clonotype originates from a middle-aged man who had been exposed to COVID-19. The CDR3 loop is CASSQTVMNTEAFF. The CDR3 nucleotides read TGCGCCAGCAGCCAAACTGTTATGAACACTGAAGCTTTCTTT.